This is a list of T cell receptor beta chains from one sample in a study of blood T cell repertoires in COVID-19. Some clones are missing from TCRdb's copy, which holds only in-frame ones; the method was immunoSEQ multiplex PCR. Among nearly 110,000 clones listed, about 80% were seen once. The specimen sequenced was peripheral blood. These receptors came from a man aged 65 to 85 with acute or convalescent COVID-19. The CDR3 runs from the conserved cysteine through the conserved F or W. The D gene is left open where the match is weak. The size entry is marked missing in some rows and otherwise reads once, few, many or a size class.

TRBV29-1	TRBJ2-3	TRBD2	few	CSVDTASGGPDTQYF	TGCAGCGTTGATACGGCTAGCGGGGGACCAGATACGCAGTATTTT
TRBV7-9	TRBJ2-7	-	-	CASSARTGEQYF	TGTGCCAGCAGCGCAAGAACGGGGGAGCAGTACTTC
TRBV9	TRBJ2-3	-	-	CASSVDVRITDTQYF	TGTGCCAGCAGCGTAGATGTCAGAATCACAGATACGCAGTATTTT
TRBV29-1	TRBJ2-7	-	-	CSVDYPAGRDEQYF	TGCAGCGTTGATTACCCGGCAGGGCGCGACGAGCAGTACTTC
TRBV11-2	TRBJ1-5	TRBD1	-	CASSATQGVNQPQHF	TGTGCCAGCAGCGCGACACAGGGGGTGAATCAGCCCCAGCATTTT
TRBV27	TRBJ1-1	-	-	CASRDIMNTEAFF	TGTGCCAGCAGGGACATCATGAACACTGAAGCTTTCTTT
TRBV9	TRBJ1-1	-	-	CASSVLQGGNTEAFF	TGTGCCAGCAGCGTACTACAGGGTGGGAACACTGAAGCTTTCTTT
TRBV6-2/TRBV6-3	TRBJ2-2	TRBD2	-	CASSPGGASGTGELFF	TGTGCCAGCAGCCCCGGGGGGGCCAGTGGAACCGGGGAGCTGTTTTTT
TRBV19	TRBJ2-5	TRBD1	-	CASSKGQNQETQYF	TGTGCCAGTAGTAAGGGACAGAACCAAGAGACCCAGTACTTC
TRBV27	TRBJ2-1	TRBD2	-	CASTLRGGGDYNEQFF	TGTGCCAGCACTCTAAGAGGCGGGGGAGACTACAATGAGCAGTTCTTC
TRBV2	TRBJ2-4	-	-	CASKRGVLAKNIQYF	TGTGCCAGCAAAAGAGGCGTGCTAGCCAAAAACATTCAGTACTTC
TRBV12-3/TRBV12-4	TRBJ1-2	-	-	CASRAGQNYGYTF	TGTGCCAGCAGGGCAGGGCAAAACTATGGCTACACCTTC
TRBV5-4	TRBJ2-5	TRBD2	-	CASSSVAGEQETQYF	TGTGCCAGCAGCTCGGTAGCGGGGGAACAAGAGACCCAGTACTTC
TRBV13	TRBJ1-1	TRBD1	-	CASSLVAGQGEAFF	TGTGCCAGCAGCTTAGTAGCGGGACAGGGTGAAGCTTTCTTT
TRBV3-1/TRBV3-2	TRBJ2-7	-	-	CASSQAIGGTYPLREQYF	TGTGCCAGCAGCCAAGCGATAGGTGGGACTTACCCCTTGCGCGAGCAGTACTTC
TRBV9	TRBJ2-1	TRBD1	-	CASSVVGQGDEQFF	TGTGCCAGCAGCGTAGTAGGGCAGGGGGATGAGCAGTTCTTC
TRBV5-1	TRBJ2-7	TRBD2	-	CASSQRGGLNEQYF	TGCGCCAGCAGCCAGCGGGGGGGCCTCAACGAGCAGTACTTC
TRBV5-8	TRBJ1-1	-	-	CASSSTPRGSEAFF	TGTGCCAGCAGCTCGACCCCTAGGGGCTCTGAAGCTTTCTTT
TRBV5-5	TRBJ2-3	-	few	CASSLERGRTDTQYF	TGTGCCAGCAGCTTGGAGAGAGGGCGCACAGATACGCAGTATTTT
TRBV3-1/TRBV3-2	TRBJ1-1	TRBD1	-	CASSQGDRVKAFF	TGTGCCAGCAGCCAGGGGGACAGGGTCAAAGCTTTCTTT
TRBV20-1	TRBJ2-7	-	-	CSARIVNEQYF	TGCAGTGCCAGGATTGTCAACGAGCAGTACTTC
TRBV3-1/TRBV3-2	TRBJ1-4	-	-	CASSQEAHSEKLFF	TGTGCCAGCAGCCAAGAGGCCCATTCGGAAAAACTGTTTTTT
TRBV21-1	TRBJ1-2	-	-	CASSPRGKGTNYGYTF	TGTGCCAGCAGCCCCCGGGGGAAGGGAACGAACTATGGCTACACCTTC
TRBV5-1	TRBJ2-2	-	-	CASSVDTVNTGELFF	TGCGCCAGCAGCGTCGATACAGTCAACACCGGGGAGCTGTTTTTT
TRBV5-8	TRBJ1-1	-	-	CASSFPDRQNTEAFF	TGTGCCAGCAGCTTCCCCGACAGGCAGAACACTGAAGCTTTCTTT
TRBV18	TRBJ1-6	-	-	CASSPTGRDSPLHF	TGTGCCAGCTCACCAACAGGACGGGATTCACCCCTCCACTTT
TRBV7-9	TRBJ1-6	-	-	CASSLTGVGSPLHF	TGTGCCAGCAGCTTAACCGGGGTCGGTTCACCCCTCCACTTT
TRBV18	TRBJ2-3	-	few	CASSPDRSDTQYF	TGTGCCAGCTCCCCCGACAGATCAGATACGCAGTATTTT
TRBV2	TRBJ1-5	-	-	CASSQSDIPNQPQHF	TGTGCCAGCAGTCAATCGGACATTCCCAATCAGCCCCAGCATTTT
TRBV18	TRBJ1-1	-	-	CASSAVGGDTEAFF	TGTGCCAGCTCAGCAGTGGGGGGAGACACTGAAGCTTTCTTT
TRBV12-3/TRBV12-4	TRBJ1-1	-	few	CASSLARDTEAFF	TGTGCCAGCAGTTTAGCCAGGGACACTGAAGCTTTCTTT
TRBV6-5	TRBJ1-2	TRBD1	-	CASSRTGGWDGYTF	TGTGCCAGCAGTCGGACAGGGGGCTGGGATGGCTACACCTTC
TRBV6-5	TRBJ1-3	-	-	CASSYRGRGNTIYF	TGTGCCAGCAGTTATCGGGGAAGGGGAAACACCATATATTTT
TRBV6-5	TRBJ1-1	TRBD1	-	CASSYSGTATGTEAFF	TGTGCCAGCAGTTACTCGGGGACAGCTACGGGCACTGAAGCTTTCTTT
TRBV3-1/TRBV3-2	TRBJ2-7	-	few	CASSLGRSYEQYF	TGTGCCAGCAGCCTGGGGAGAAGCTACGAGCAGTACTTC
TRBV5-4	TRBJ2-3	TRBD2	-	CASSHISAGGPDTQYF	TGTGCCAGCAGCCACATCTCGGCGGGGGGGCCAGATACGCAGTATTTT
TRBV7-9	TRBJ1-5	-	-	CASSLAAGASNQPQHF	TGTGCCAGCAGCTTAGCGGCCGGAGCTAGCAATCAGCCCCAGCATTTT
TRBV27	TRBJ1-6	TRBD1	-	CASSSDRDSPLHF	TGTGCCAGCAGTTCGGACAGGGATTCACCCCTCCACTTT
TRBV6-5	TRBJ1-1	TRBD1	-	CASTLKWTGGTEAFF	TGTGCCAGCACCCTCAAATGGACAGGGGGGACTGAAGCTTTCTTT
TRBV5-1	TRBJ1-2	-	-	CASSLAYGQGYGYTF	TGCGCCAGCAGCTTGGCCTATGGACAAGGCTATGGCTACACCTTC
TRBV10-3	TRBJ1-2	-	few	CAISITGHGYTF	TGTGCCATCAGTATCACAGGGCACGGCTACACCTTC
TRBV5-5	TRBJ2-3	TRBD2	-	CASSLQAGGSSTDTQYF	TGTGCCAGCAGCTTACAAGCGGGGGGTTCTAGCACAGATACGCAGTATTTT
TRBV5-1	TRBJ2-3	TRBD1	-	CASTQDPPGTGRDTQYF	TGCGCCAGCACCCAAGACCCGCCCGGGACAGGGAGAGATACGCAGTATTTT
TRBV3-1/TRBV3-2	TRBJ1-2	TRBD1	-	CASSGQGTRGYTF	TGTGCCAGCAGCGGACAGGGGACGCGGGGCTACACCTTC
TRBV7-9	TRBJ1-2	TRBD1	-	CASSRQGYGYTF	TGTGCCAGCAGCCGACAGGGCTATGGCTACACCTTC
TRBV9	TRBJ1-6	-	-	CASSVDRLGSPLHF	TGTGCCAGCAGCGTAGACAGGCTTGGGTCACCCCTCCACTTT
TRBV11-2	TRBJ2-7	TRBD1	few	CASSTGQGAGEQYF	TGTGCCAGCAGCACGGGACAGGGGGCGGGCGAGCAGTACTTC
TRBV18	TRBJ1-1	TRBD1	-	CASSPIQGAGTEAFF	TGTGCCAGCTCACCTATACAGGGGGCTGGCACTGAAGCTTTCTTT
TRBV10-3	TRBJ2-3	TRBD1	-	CAISESGQSIGTDTQYF	TGTGCCATCAGTGAATCGGGACAGTCCATCGGCACAGATACGCAGTATTTT